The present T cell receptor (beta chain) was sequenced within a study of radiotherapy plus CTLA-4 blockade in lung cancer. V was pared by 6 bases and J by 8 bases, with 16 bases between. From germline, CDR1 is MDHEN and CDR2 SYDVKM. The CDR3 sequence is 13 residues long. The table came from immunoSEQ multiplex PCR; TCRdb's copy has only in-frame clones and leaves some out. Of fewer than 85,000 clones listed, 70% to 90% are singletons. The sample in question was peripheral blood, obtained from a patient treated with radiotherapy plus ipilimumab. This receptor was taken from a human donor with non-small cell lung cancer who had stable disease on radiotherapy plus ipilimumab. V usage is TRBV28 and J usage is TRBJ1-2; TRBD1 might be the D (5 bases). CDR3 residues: CASSPSGPTGYTF. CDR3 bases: TGTGCCAGCAGCCCTTCGGGACCGACGGGCTACACCTTC.